This passage covers 27 T cell receptor beta chains from one sample sequenced in a study of T cells after yellow fever vaccination. TCRdb analysed the 5' RACE reads with MiXCR anew, one entry per CDR3 protein. The sample shows about 310,000 distinct CDR3 sequences, around 3.6% of them seen only once. The material sequenced was PBMCs, taken on the day of the yellow fever booster vaccination. The receptors were sampled from a man between 18 and 29 years old who received the YFV17D yellow fever vaccine.

This clonotype was picked up a small number of times. CDR3 DNA: TGTGCCAGCAGTCAACAGGGGGCGCCGATGCCAGATACGCAGTATTTT. Protein sequence: CASSQQGAPMPDTQYF. This sequence joins TRBV6-5 and TRBJ2-3; 9 bases are shared with TRBD1. Germline V gene sequence: CDR1 MNHEY, CDR2 SVGAGI. Trimming removed 5 bases from V and 4 bases from J; junction bases left unmatched: 10. This CDR3 region has 16 residues.

The gene calls are TRBV7-8 and TRBJ2-5; 9 nucleotides line up with TRBD2. This CDR3 is built from 16 residues. The ends lost 0 bases at V and 6 bases at J; junction bases unmatched: 8. Germline assignment: CDR1 SGHVS and CDR2 FQNEAQ. Here the CDR3 DNA reads TGTGCCAGCAGCTTAGCTGGCGGGGGGGCGTTAAAGACCCAGTACTTC. This translates into CASSLAGGGALKTQYF.

This clonotype was seen ten or more times. V and J are TRBV20-1 and TRBJ2-7, with D maybe TRBD2 (6 bases). The V gene's germline CDR1 is DFQATT and CDR2 SNEGSKA (reference sequence). This CDR3 is built from 15 residues. Trimming removed 3 bases at V and 3 bases at J, with 18 bases between. CDR3 sequence: CSASSGGFPIYEQYF. CDR3 coding DNA: TGCAGTGCTAGTTCTGGGGGGTTCCCGATCTACGAGCAGTACTTC.

This clonotype has ten or more counts. This sequence joins TRBV7-2 and TRBJ2-3; possible D gene TRBD2, 6 bases. The CDR3 has 15 residues. CDR1 is SGHTA, CDR2 FQGNSA, per germline. The V end was cut by 4 bases, the J end by 2 bases, with 13 bases between. This CDR3 reads CASSYLRDFTDTQYF. The CDR3 nucleotides are TGTGCCAGCAGCTACCTCCGGGACTTCACAGATACGCAGTATTTT.

This clonotype was found a few times. The gene calls are TRBV24-1 and TRBJ2-2, with 8 bases lining up with TRBD1. Germline loops: CDR1 KGHDR, CDR2 SFDVKD. V dropped 2 bases and J dropped 4; count of bases not matched to a gene: 5. The CDR3 length is 16 residues. The CDR3 region is CATSDSGGAGTGELFF. DNA of the CDR3: TGTGCCACCAGTGATTCAGGGGGCGCGGGCACCGGGGAGCTGTTTTTT.

This clonotype occurred a few times. The rearrangement joins TRBV29-1 to TRBJ2-3, with a tentative D call TRBD1 (6 bases). This CDR3 is 12 amino acids long. The V gene lost 4 bases and the J gene lost 4 bases, with 9 bases spanning the gap. CDR1 is SQVTM and CDR2 is ANQGSEA in the germline V gene. The CDR3 reads CSVGRGPDTQYF. CDR3 nucleotides: TGCAGCGTTGGCAGGGGCCCAGATACGCAGTATTTT.

This clonotype was counted only a few times. The chain couples TRBV29-1 to TRBJ2-2, with D possibly being TRBD1 or TRBD2 (7 bases each). V lost 6 bases and J 7 bases, leaving 15 bases between the germline ends. Germline loops: CDR1 SQVTM, CDR2 ANQGSEA. The CDR3 has 13 amino acids. The CDR3 loop reads CSVAGGAGGELFF. The CDR3 coding sequence is TGCAGCGTCGCAGGGGGGGCTGGCGGGGAGCTGTTTTTT.

V gene TRBV7-2 combines with J gene TRBJ1-6; 8 positions agree with TRBD1. Per the germline V gene, CDR1 is SGHTA and CDR2 is FQGNSA. The CDR3 consists of 16 residues. J was trimmed by 8 bases and V by 4 bases; bases with no gene match: 10. CDR3 DNA sequence: TGTGCCAGCAGCTCTGGAGGACAGGGTTCGTATTCACCCCTCCACTTT. Translating it yields CASSSGGQGSYSPLHF.

The table lists this clonotype with many counts. This chain uses TRBV28 with TRBJ1-2, with D possibly being TRBD1 (6 bases). V was shortened by 3 bases and J by 8 bases, with 13 bases between the two germline ends. CDR1 and CDR2 (germline): MDHEN, SYDVKM. The CDR3 has 13 residues. DNA for the CDR3: TGTGCCAGCAGTTTTCGGGCAGGGGTCGGCTACACCTTC. It translates to CASSFRAGVGYTF.

The CDR3 DNA is TGCGCCAGCAGCTTGGGACTAGGGAGAGAGACCCAGTACTTC. Its protein is CASSLGLGRETQYF. The genes are TRBV5-1 and TRBJ2-5; perhaps TRBD2 as D (6 bases). The CDR3 is 14 amino acids. Germline CDR1 SGHRS, CDR2 YFSETQ. V lost 0 bases to trimming and J lost 4 bases, with 10 bases between them.

This clonotype was observed at least ten times. The chain has TRBV29-1 and TRBJ2-4; D is perhaps TRBD2 (5 bases). The CDR3 has 13 residues. Germline CDR1 and CDR2: SQVTM and ANQGSEA. V shed 4 bases and J shed 1 base, with 8 bases lying between them. The CDR3 reads CSVATGAKNIQYF. In nucleotides, the CDR3 is TGCAGCGTTGCCACGGGGGCCAAAAACATTCAGTACTTC.

This clonotype has at least ten counts. The V and J genes are TRBV15 and TRBJ2-5; TRBD1 matches 7 bases. The trim removed 0 bases at V and 2 bases at J, leaving 0 bases unmatched. Germline V lookup: CDR1 LNHNV, CDR2 YYDKDF (reference sequence). The CDR3 runs 14 residues. CDR3 DNA: TGTGCCACCAGCAGAGACAGGGGGCAAGAGACCCAGTACTTC. This sequence encodes CATSRDRGQETQYF.

This clonotype was recorded a few times. The genes are TRBV20-1 and TRBJ1-5, with D tentatively TRBD1 (5 bases). V lost 1 base, J lost 5 bases, and 15 bases lay in between. The CDR3 is 15 residues long. CDR1 and CDR2 from the germline V gene are DFQATT and SNEGSKA (reference sequence). Here the CDR3 reads CSARVLQDGDQPQHF. Written as DNA, the CDR3 is TGCAGTGCTAGAGTCCTACAGGACGGGGATCAGCCCCAGCATTTT.

This clonotype came up a few times. This chain uses TRBV7-9 with TRBJ1-4, with D uncertain. V lost 4 bases, J lost 8 bases, and 11 bases lay in between. The CDR3 has 13 amino acids. From germline, CDR1 is SEHNR and CDR2 FQNEAQ (reference sequence). The CDR3 is CASSSLIREKLFF. Here the CDR3 DNA reads TGTGCCAGCAGCTCACTTATCAGGGAAAAACTGTTTTTT. Variable domain in full (rest from reference TRBV7-9 and TRBJ1-4): DTGVSQNPRHKITKRGQNVTFRCDPISEHNRLYWYRQTLGQGPEFLTYFQNEAQLEKSRLLSDRFSAERPKGSFSTLEIQRTEQGDSAMYLCASSSLIREKLFFGSGTQLSVL.

The sample holds a few counts of this clonotype. The V gene is TRBV7-2, the J gene TRBJ2-5; no clear D gene. The V and J ends lost 1 base and 0 bases respectively, with 9 bases between them. Germline V gene lookup returns CDR1 SGHTA and CDR2 FQGNSA. The CDR3 runs to 15 residues. The CDR3 loop reads CASSLGGWDQETQYF. DNA of the CDR3: TGTGCCAGCAGCTTAGGGGGATGGGACCAAGAGACCCAGTACTTC.

The chain recombines TRBV11-2 with TRBJ2-7; D gene uncertain. The V end was cut by 5 bases, the J end by 2 bases, with 16 bases between. Per the germline V gene, CDR1 is SGHAT and CDR2 is FQNNGV. The CDR3 contains 15 residues. As DNA, the CDR3 is TGTGCCAGCAGCCGTGAACTAAGTGATGCCTACGAGCAGTACTTC. This encodes CASSRELSDAYEQYF.

This clonotype has a count of ten or more. The chain employs TRBV11-2 and TRBJ2-1; D gene unclear. This CDR3 has 11 residues. Germline-derived CDR1 and CDR2 are SGHAT and FQNNGV. The V gene lost 6 bases and the J gene lost 8 bases, with 8 bases spanning the gap. The CDR3 reads CASSLYDEQFF. CDR3 bases: TGTGCCAGCAGTCTTTACGATGAGCAGTTCTTC.

Many counts were recorded for this clonotype. The CDR3 protein is CASSDLGGDEQYF. The CDR3 DNA sequence: TGTGCCAGCAGTGACTTGGGGGGCGACGAGCAGTACTTC. The rearrangement joins TRBV25-1 to TRBJ2-7; D may match TRBD1 or TRBD2 (6 bases each). Germline V CDR1 and CDR2: MGHDK, SYGVNS. Trimming stripped 3 bases from V and 5 bases from J, with 11 bases between. The CDR3 spans 13 residues.

This sequence joins TRBV3-1 and TRBJ1-4, with D tentatively TRBD1 (6 bases). The CDR3 spans 15 residues. The germline V gene encodes CDR1 LGHDT and CDR2 YNNKEL (reference sequence). The ends were cut back, 5 bases at V and 5 bases at J, with 15 bases in the middle. The CDR3 loop is CASSSRRTGNEKLFF. Here the CDR3 DNA reads TGTGCCAGCAGCTCAAGACGCACAGGGAATGAAAAACTGTTTTTT.

Points on this clonotype: This may come from a read error, since a much larger clone is one base off. The chain couples TRBV10-1 to TRBJ2-7, with D perhaps TRBD1 or TRBD2 (6 bases each). The germline CDR1 and CDR2 sequences are WNHNN and SYGVQD (reference sequence). The CDR3 has 14 residues. The CDR3 sequence: CASSAGTGGYAQYF. In DNA, the CDR3 is TGCGCCAGCAGTGCCGGGACTGGGGGCTACGCGCAGTACTTC.

This clonotype was counted many times. The V gene is TRBV5-4, the J gene TRBJ2-3, with D possibly matching TRBD2 (6 bases). The length of the CDR3 is 15 residues. The V and J ends lost 3 bases and 0 bases respectively, with 11 bases between them. Germline V gene data show CDR1 as SGHNT and CDR2 as YYREEE (reference sequence). The DNA for the CDR3 is TGTGCCAGCAGCTCTAGCGCCCCAAGCACAGATACGCAGTATTTT. Amino acid sequence: CASSSSAPSTDTQYF.

This clonotype appeared a few times. The chain couples TRBV7-9 to TRBJ2-1; D is unclear. Between the trimmed V and J ends, which lost 2 bases and 9 bases, there was a span of 23 bases. Per the germline V gene, CDR1 is SEHNR and CDR2 is FQNEAQ (reference sequence). The CDR3 contains 17 residues. This chain's CDR3 is CASSLLSPSGPRGEQFF. For the CDR3, the DNA is TGTGCCAGCAGCTTACTCTCACCATCAGGTCCCCGCGGTGAGCAGTTCTTC.

This clonotype was seen at least ten times. The V gene is TRBV5-6, the J gene TRBJ2-2; no reliable D call. Germline V lookup: CDR1 SGHDT, CDR2 YYEEEE. This CDR3 contains 15 residues. The V and J ends lost 4 bases and 0 bases respectively, with 10 bases between them. The chain's CDR3 is CASSPLGANTGELFF. The CDR3 coding sequence is TGTGCCAGCAGCCCCTTGGGTGCGAACACCGGGGAGCTGTTTTTT.

The rearrangement links TRBV7-9 to TRBJ1-3; D unclear. Germline V gives CDR1 SEHNR, CDR2 FQNEAQ (reference sequence). There are 12 residues in the CDR3. Trimming stripped 1 base from V and 7 bases from J, with 5 bases between. The CDR3 loop reads CASSLGLNTIYF. As DNA, the CDR3 is TGTGCCAGCAGCTTAGGTTTGAACACCATATATTTT.

This clonotype was detected ten times or more. The gene calls are TRBV24-1 and TRBJ2-1; D may be TRBD2 (6 bases). This CDR3 has 16 residues. Germline V gene lookup returns CDR1 KGHDR and CDR2 SFDVKD. With 9 bases removed from V and 2 bases from J, the gap between germline ends came to 19 bases. CDR3 residues: CATGGTCRPPYNEQFF. The CDR3 DNA follows: TGTGCCACCGGGGGGACCTGCCGGCCCCCCTACAATGAGCAGTTCTTC.

The rearrangement uses TRBV2 and TRBJ1-1; no clear D gene. The V gene's germline CDR1 is SNHLY and CDR2 FYNNEI. The V end lost 3 bases, the J end lost 1 base, and 6 bases lay between the germline ends. The CDR3 contains 13 residues. The CDR3 DNA reads TGTGCCAGCAGTGAGGAACGGAACACTGAAGCTTTCTTT. Protein: CASSEERNTEAFF.

This clonotype was observed many times. The rearrangement joins TRBV5-1 to TRBJ2-7; no firm D call. Trimming removed 0 bases from V and 0 bases from J, with 19 bases in between. CDR3 size: 18 residues. CDR1 and CDR2 from the germline V gene are SGHRS and YFSETQ. In nucleotides, the CDR3 is TGCGCCAGCAGCTTGGCGCCAAGGTATACTGACTTCTCCTACGAGCAGTACTTC. It codes for CASSLAPRYTDFSYEQYF.